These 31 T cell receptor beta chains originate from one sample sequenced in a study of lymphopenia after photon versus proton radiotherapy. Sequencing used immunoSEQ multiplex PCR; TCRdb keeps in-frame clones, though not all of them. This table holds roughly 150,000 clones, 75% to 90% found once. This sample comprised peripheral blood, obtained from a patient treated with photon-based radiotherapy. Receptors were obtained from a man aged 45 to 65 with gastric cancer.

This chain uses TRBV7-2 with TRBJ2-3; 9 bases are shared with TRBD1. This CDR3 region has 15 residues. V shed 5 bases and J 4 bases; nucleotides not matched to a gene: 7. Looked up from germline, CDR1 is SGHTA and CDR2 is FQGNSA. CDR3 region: CASSLGQGGADTQYF. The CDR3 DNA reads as TGTGCCAGCAGCCTGGGACAGGGTGGAGCAGATACGCAGTATTTT. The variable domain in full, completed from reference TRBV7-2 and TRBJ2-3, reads GAGVSQSPSNKVTEKGKDVELRCDPISGHTALYWYRQSLGQGLEFLIYFQGNSAPDKSGLPSDRFSAERTGGSVSTLTIQRTQQEDSAVYLCASSLGQGGADTQYFGPGTRLTVL.

The CDR3 DNA is TGCGCCAGCAGCCAAGATCCGGGCCAGGGGAGAGCTTTCTTT. It codes for CASSQDPGQGRAFF. The rearrangement uses TRBV4-3 and TRBJ1-1, with a possible D match to TRBD1 (6 bases). The CDR3 is 14 residues long. The germline gives CDR1 LGHNA, CDR2 YSLEER. Trimming stripped 0 bases from V and 10 bases from J, with 15 bases between.

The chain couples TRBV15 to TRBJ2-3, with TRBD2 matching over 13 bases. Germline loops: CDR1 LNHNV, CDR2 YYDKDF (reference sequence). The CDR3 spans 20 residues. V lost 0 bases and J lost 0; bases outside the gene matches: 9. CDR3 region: CATSRDLSGTSGNSTDTQYF. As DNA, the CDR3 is TGTGCCACCAGCAGAGACCTATCCGGGACTAGCGGGAATAGCACAGATACGCAGTATTTT.

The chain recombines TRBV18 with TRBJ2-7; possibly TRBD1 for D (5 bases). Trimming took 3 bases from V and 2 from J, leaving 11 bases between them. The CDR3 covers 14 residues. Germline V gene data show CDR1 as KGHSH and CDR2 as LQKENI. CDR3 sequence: CASSPPTVTYEQYF. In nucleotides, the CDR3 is TGTGCCAGCTCACCGCCGACAGTCACCTACGAGCAGTACTTC.

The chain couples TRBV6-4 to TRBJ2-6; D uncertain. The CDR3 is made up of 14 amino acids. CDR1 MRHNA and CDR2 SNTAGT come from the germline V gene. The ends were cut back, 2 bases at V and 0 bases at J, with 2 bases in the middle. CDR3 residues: CASSDLSGANVLTF. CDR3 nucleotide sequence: TGTGCCAGCAGTGACCTCTCTGGGGCCAACGTCCTGACTTTC.

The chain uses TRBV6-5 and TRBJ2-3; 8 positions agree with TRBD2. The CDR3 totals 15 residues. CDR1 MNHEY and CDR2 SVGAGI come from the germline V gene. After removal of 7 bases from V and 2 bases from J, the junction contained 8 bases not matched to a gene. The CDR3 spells CASTEREGPTDTQYF. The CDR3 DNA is TGTGCCAGCACGGAACGGGAGGGGCCCACAGATACGCAGTATTTT.

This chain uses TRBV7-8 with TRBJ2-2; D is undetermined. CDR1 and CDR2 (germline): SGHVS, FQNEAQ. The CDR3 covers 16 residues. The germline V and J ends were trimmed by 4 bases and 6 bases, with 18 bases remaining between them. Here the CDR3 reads CASSSRTAVFPGELFF. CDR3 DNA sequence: TGTGCCAGCAGCTCTCGCACCGCGGTTTTCCCCGGGGAGCTGTTTTTT.

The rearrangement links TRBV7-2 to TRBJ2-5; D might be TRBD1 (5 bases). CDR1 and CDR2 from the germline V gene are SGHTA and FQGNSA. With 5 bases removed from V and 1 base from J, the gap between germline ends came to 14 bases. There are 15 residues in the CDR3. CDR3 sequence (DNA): TGTGCCAGCAGCCTCACAGGACGGAGCCAAGAGACCCAGTACTTC. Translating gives CASSLTGRSQETQYF. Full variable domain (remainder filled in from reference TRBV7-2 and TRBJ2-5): GAGVSQSPSNKVTEKGKDVELRCDPISGHTALYWYRQSLGQGLEFLIYFQGNSAPDKSGLPSDRFSAERTGGSVSTLTIQRTQQEDSAVYLCASSLTGRSQETQYFGPGTRLLVL.

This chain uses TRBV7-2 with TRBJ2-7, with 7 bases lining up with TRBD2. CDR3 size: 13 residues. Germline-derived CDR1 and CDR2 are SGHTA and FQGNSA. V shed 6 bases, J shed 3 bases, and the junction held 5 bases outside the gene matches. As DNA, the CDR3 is TGTGCCAGCAGTCGGGACTATGACTACGAGCAGTACTTC. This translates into CASSRDYDYEQYF.

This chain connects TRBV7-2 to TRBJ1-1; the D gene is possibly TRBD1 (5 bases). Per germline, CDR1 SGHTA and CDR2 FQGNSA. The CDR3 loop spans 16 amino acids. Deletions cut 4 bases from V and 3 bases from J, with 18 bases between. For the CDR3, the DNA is TGTGCCAGCAGCTACCCCGGGTCAACAGGCCACACTGAAGCTTTCTTT. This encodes CASSYPGSTGHTEAFF.

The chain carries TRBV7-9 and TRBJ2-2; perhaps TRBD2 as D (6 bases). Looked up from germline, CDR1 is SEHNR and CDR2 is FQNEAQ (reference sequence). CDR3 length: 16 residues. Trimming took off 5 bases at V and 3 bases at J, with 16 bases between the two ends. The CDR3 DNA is TGTGCCAGCAGCCTAAGGGGCGGGGAAGACACCGGGGAGCTGTTTTTT. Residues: CASSLRGGEDTGELFF.

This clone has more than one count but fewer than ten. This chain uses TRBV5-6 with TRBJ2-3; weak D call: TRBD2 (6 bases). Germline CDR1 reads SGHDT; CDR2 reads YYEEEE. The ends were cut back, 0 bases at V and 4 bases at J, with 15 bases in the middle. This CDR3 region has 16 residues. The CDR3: CASSLGAAGYADTQYF. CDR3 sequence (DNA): TGTGCCAGCAGCTTGGGGGCGGCGGGATATGCAGATACGCAGTATTTT.

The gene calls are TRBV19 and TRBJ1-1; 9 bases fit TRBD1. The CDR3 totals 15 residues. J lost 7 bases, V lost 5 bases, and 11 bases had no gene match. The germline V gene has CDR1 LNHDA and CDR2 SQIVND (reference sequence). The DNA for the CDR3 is TGTGCCAGTAGTCCCAGAGAACAGGGGGCGAATGAAGCTTTCTTT. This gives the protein CASSPREQGANEAFF.

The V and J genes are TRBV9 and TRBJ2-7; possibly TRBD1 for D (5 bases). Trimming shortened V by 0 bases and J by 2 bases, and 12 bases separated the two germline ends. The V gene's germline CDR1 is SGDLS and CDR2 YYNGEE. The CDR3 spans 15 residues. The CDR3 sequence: CASSVGGQGTYEQYF. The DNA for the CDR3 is TGTGCCAGCAGCGTAGGTGGGCAGGGTACCTACGAGCAGTACTTC.

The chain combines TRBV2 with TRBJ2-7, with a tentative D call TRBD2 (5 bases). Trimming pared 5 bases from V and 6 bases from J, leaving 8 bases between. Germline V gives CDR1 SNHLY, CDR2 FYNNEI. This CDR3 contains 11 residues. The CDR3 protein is CASSPSFEQYF. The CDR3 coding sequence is TGTGCCAGCAGTCCTAGCTTCGAGCAGTACTTC.

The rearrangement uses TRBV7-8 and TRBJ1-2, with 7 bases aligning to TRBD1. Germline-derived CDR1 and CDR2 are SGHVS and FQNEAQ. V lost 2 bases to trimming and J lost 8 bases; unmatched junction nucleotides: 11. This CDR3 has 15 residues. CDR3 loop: CASSLRDREFGGYTF. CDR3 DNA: TGTGCCAGCAGCTTACGAGACAGGGAGTTTGGGGGCTACACCTTC.

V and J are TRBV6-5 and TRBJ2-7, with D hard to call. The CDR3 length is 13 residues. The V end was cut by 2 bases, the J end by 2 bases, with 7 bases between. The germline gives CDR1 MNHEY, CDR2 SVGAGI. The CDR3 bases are TGTGCCAGCAGTTACGGCAAGACCTACGAGCAGTACTTC. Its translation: CASSYGKTYEQYF.

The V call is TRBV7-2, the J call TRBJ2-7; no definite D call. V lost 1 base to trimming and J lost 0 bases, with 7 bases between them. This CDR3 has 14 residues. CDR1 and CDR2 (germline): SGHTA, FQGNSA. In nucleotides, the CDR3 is TGTGCCAGCAGCTTAGACTTAAGCTCCTACGAGCAGTACTTC. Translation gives CASSLDLSSYEQYF.

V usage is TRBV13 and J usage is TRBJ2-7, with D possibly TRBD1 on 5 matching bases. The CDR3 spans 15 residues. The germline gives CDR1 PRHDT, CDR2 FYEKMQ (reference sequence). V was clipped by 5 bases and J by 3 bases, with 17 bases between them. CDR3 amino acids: CASSATDPGNYEQYF. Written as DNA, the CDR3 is TGTGCCAGCAGCGCTACGGACCCAGGGAACTACGAGCAGTACTTC.

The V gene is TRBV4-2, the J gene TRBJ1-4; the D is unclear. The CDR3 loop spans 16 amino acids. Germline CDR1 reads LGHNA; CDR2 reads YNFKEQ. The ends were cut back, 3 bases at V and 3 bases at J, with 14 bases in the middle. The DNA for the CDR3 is TGTGCCAGCAGCCAGACACCCCAGGTAGCTAATGAAAAACTGTTTTTT. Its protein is CASSQTPQVANEKLFF.

In DNA, the CDR3 is TGTGCCAGCTCACCTAAAGGTCCTAGCCCCTACAATGAGCAGTTCTTC. Protein: CASSPKGPSPYNEQFF. The genes are TRBV18 and TRBJ2-1; possibly TRBD2 for D (5 bases). Germline CDR1 is KGHSH and CDR2 is LQKENI. There are 16 residues in the CDR3. Trimming cost V 3 bases and J 2 bases, with 14 bases left between them.

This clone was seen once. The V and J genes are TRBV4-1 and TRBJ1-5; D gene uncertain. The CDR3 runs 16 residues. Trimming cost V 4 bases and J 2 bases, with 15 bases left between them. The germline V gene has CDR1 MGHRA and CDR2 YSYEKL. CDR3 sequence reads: CASSRPGLLGNQPQHF. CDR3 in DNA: TGCGCCAGCAGCCGGCCGGGCCTCTTGGGCAATCAGCCCCAGCATTTT.

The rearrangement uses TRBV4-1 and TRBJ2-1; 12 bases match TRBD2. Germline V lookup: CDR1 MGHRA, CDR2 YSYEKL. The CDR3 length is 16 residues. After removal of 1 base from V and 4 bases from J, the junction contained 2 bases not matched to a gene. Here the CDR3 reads CASSQVLAGGYNEQFF. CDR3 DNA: TGCGCCAGCAGCCAAGTACTAGCGGGGGGATACAATGAGCAGTTCTTC.

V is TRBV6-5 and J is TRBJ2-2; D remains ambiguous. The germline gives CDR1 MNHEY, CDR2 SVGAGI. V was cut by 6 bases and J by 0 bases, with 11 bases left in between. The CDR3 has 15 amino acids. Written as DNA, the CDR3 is TGTGCCAGCAGGAAGGGTAGGGCGAACACCGGGGAGCTGTTTTTT. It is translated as CASRKGRANTGELFF.

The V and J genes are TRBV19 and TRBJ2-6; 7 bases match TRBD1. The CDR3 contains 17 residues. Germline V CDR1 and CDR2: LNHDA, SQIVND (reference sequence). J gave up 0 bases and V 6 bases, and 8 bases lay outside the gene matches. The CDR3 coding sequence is TGTGCCAGTAGCCCCGGGACAGCTACCTCTGGGGCCAACGTCCTGACTTTC. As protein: CASSPGTATSGANVLTF.

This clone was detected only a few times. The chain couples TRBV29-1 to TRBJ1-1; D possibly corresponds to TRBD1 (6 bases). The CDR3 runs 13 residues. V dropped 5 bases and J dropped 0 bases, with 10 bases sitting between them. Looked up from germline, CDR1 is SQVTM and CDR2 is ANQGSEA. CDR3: CSVKQGLNTEAFF. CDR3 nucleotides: TGCAGCGTTAAACAGGGATTGAACACTGAAGCTTTCTTT.

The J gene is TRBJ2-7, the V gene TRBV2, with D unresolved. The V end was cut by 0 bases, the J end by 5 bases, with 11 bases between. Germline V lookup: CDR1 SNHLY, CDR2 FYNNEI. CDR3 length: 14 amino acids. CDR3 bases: TGTGCCAGCAGTGAAGCAGTGGTCTTGAACGAGCAGTACTTC. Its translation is CASSEAVVLNEQYF.

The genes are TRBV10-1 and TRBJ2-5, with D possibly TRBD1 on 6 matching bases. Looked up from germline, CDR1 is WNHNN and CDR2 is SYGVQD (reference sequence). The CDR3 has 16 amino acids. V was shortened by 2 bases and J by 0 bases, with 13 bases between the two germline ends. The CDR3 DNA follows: TGCGCCAGCAGTGAGAGGGCAGGGGATCACCAAGAGACCCAGTACTTC. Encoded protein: CASSERAGDHQETQYF.

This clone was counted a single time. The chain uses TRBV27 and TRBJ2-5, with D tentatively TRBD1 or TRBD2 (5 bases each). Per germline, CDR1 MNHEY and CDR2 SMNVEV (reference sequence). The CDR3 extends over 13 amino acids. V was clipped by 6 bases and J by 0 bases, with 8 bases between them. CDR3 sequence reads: CASRGEYQETQYF. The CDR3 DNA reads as TGTGCCAGCAGGGGGGAGTACCAAGAGACCCAGTACTTC.

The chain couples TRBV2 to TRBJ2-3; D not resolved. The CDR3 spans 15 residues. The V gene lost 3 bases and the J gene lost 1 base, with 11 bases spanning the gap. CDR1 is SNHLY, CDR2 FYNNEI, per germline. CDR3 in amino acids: CASSDTNLRTDTQYF. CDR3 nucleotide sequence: TGTGCCAGCAGTGATACAAACCTACGCACAGATACGCAGTATTTT.

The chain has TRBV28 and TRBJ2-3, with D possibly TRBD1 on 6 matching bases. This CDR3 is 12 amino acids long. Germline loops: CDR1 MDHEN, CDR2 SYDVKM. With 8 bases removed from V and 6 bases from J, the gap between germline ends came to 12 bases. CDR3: CASEGTQDTQYF. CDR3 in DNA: TGTGCCAGCGAAGGGACACAGGATACGCAGTATTTT.